This T cell receptor (beta chain) was observed in a study of T cells after yellow fever vaccination. 5'RACE template switching generated TCR cDNA, adding a universal primer site and UMIs. TCRdb processed the 5' RACE reads anew with MiXCR; each CDR3 protein has one entry. The sample lists 300,000 to 450,000 distinct CDR3 sequences, approximately 8% seen once, with approximately 18% in the top ten. Germline V gives CDR1 KGHSH, CDR2 LQKENI. This CDR3 region has 12 residues. The germline V and J ends were trimmed by 3 bases and 8 bases, with 10 bases remaining between them. Study conclusions and caveats: Abundant clonotypes (contaminants from the bulk population) could be present in FACS-sorted repertoires. Booster samples showed a return of most primary-vaccination clones (around 96% CD4, approximately 85% CD8). Clonotypes appearing in both CD4 and CD8 compartments existed, and their share was small.

A word on this clonotype: Its specificity is unknown.

V usage is TRBV18 and J usage is TRBJ1-1, with D possibly TRBD1 on 5 matching bases. The sample was PBMCs, taken more than 40 days after the first yellow fever vaccination. The sequence derives from a man younger than 35 who received the YFV17D yellow fever vaccine. CDR3 sequence: CASSPQRDEAFF. The DNA for the CDR3 is TGTGCCAGCTCACCTCAGAGGGACGAAGCTTTCTTT. The complete variable domain, with remaining parts taken from reference TRBV18 and TRBJ1-1, reads NAGVMQNPRHLVRRRGQEARLRCSPMKGHSHVYWYRQLPEEGLKFMVYLQKENIIDESGMPKERFSAEFPKEGPSILRIQQVVRGDSAAYFCASSPQRDEAFFGQGTRLTVV.